This T cell receptor (beta chain) came from a study of control samples from healthy donors and cancer patients. Assay used: immunoSEQ multiplex PCR; TCRdb lists only in-frame clones, some missing. The table has some 70,000 clones, over 80% seen once. The germline gives CDR1 MDHEN, CDR2 SYDVKM. This CDR3 has 17 residues. Trimming at V came to 2 bases and at J to 5 bases, leaving 11 bases not matched to a gene. This clone has just one count. Sequencing was carried out using blood. This chain links TRBV28 with TRBJ2-1; 8 bases are shared with TRBD1. The sequence derives from a man aged 55 to 70 in good health. CDR3 coding DNA: TGTGCCAGCAGTTTAACATCCGGACAGGGACCTAACAATGAGCAGTTCTTC. This encodes CASSLTSGQGPNNEQFF. Full variable domain (remainder filled in from reference TRBV28 and TRBJ2-1): DVKVTQSSRYLVKRTGEKVFLECVQDMDHENMFWYRQDPGLGLRLIYFSYDVKMKEKGDIPEGYSVSREKKERFSLILESASTNQTSMYLCASSLTSGQGPNNEQFFGPGTRLTVL.